The next 2 T cell receptor beta chains were all read from a single sample in a study of blood T cell repertoires in COVID-19. Clones were read by immunoSEQ multiplex PCR, and TCRdb kept only the in-frame ones, dropping some. This table holds around 60,000 clones, more than 80% found once. The sequenced material came from peripheral blood. These receptors were taken from a woman of 80 years or more with acute or convalescent COVID-19.

The CDR3 nucleotides are TGCGCCACTTCTAGCACAGATACGCAGTATTTT. Translating gives CATSSTDTQYF. V is TRBV10-2 and J is TRBJ2-3; the D is unclear. The V gene's germline CDR1 is WSHSY and CDR2 SAAADI. The CDR3 has 11 residues. V shed 10 bases and J shed 0 bases, with 5 bases lying between them.

This chain joins TRBV5-1 and TRBJ2-5; D is uncertain. Germline V gene data show CDR1 as SGHRS and CDR2 as YFSETQ. Trimming stripped 5 bases from V and 3 bases from J, with 5 bases between. The CDR3 runs to 11 residues. The CDR3 region is CASRREETQYF. CDR3 DNA: TGCGCCAGCAGGCGAGAAGAGACCCAGTACTTC.